Listed here is a single TCR beta chain. TCRdb keeps only in-frame clones here, not all; method: immunoSEQ multiplex PCR. The data contain around 140,000 clones, over 85% of them seen just once; the ten biggest clones take up roughly 8%. This sample is drawn from a study of control samples from healthy donors and cancer patients. The CDR3 is 13 amino acids. Trimming shortened V by 5 bases and J by 8 bases, and 12 bases separated the two germline ends. The germline V gene encodes CDR1 MNHEY and CDR2 SMNVEV (reference sequence). This chain connects TRBV27 to TRBJ1-4; perhaps TRBD1 as D (6 bases). The sequencing input was PBMCs. This clonotype was sampled from a man aged 50 to 60 with head and neck cancer. CDR3 loop: CASSKGGGEKLFF. The DNA for the CDR3 is TGTGCCAGCAGTAAGGGGGGTGGGGAAAAACTGTTTTTT.